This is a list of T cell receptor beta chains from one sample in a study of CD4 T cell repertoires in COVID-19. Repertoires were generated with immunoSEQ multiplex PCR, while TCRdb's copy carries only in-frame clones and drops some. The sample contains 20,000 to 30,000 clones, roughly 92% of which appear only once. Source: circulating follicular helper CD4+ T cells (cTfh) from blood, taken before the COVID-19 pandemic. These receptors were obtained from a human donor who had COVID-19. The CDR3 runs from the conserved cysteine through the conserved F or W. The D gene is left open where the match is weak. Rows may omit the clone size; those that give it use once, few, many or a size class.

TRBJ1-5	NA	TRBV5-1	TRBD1	TGCGCCAGCAGCTCGACAGGGGGAAACAATCAGCCCCAGCATTTT	CASSSTGGNNQPQHF
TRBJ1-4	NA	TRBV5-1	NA	TGCGCCAGCAGCCCGTTTGGGGGCACTAATGAAAAACTGTTTTTT	CASSPFGGTNEKLFF
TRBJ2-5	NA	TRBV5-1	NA	TGCGCCAGCAGCTTGGTCTCTAGCGAGAGGAAAGAGACCCAGTACTTC	CASSLVSSERKETQYF
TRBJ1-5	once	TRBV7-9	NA	TGTGCCAGCAGCCCCCTTAATCAGCCCCAGCATTTT	CASSPLNQPQHF
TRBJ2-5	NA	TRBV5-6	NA	TGTGCCAGCAGCTTAACAGGCCAGACCCAGTACTTC	CASSLTGQTQYF
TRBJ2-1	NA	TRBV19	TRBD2	TGTGCCAGTAGTAGGCCGGAAGATCTAGCGGGAGAGCTAAATGAGCAGTTCTTC	CASSRPEDLAGELNEQFF
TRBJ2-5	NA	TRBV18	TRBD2	TGTGCCAGCTCACCACAAGCGGGGGGAAGTGAGACCCAGTACTTC	CASSPQAGGSETQYF
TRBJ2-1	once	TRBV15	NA	TGTGCCACCAGCCCACGCGATTACAATGAGCAGTTCTTC	CATSPRDYNEQFF
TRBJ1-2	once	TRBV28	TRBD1	TGTGCCAGCAGTCCCGTGGACAGGGCGAACTATGGCTACACCTTC	CASSPVDRANYGYTF
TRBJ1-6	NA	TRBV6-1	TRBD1	TGTGCCAGCAGTGGACAGGGGCCCTCCAATTCACCCCTCCACTTT	CASSGQGPSNSPLHF
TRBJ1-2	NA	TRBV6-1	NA	TGTGCCAGCAGTACAGGGAATAACTATGGCTACACCTTC	CASSTGNNYGYTF
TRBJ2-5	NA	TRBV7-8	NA	TGTGCCAGCAGCTTTCAGGGGCTAGCTTCAGAGACCCAGTACTTC	CASSFQGLASETQYF
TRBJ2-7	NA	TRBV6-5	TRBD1	TGTGCCAGCAGGGGACAGGGAGACGAGCAGTACTTC	CASRGQGDEQYF
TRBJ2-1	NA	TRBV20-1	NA	TGCAGTGCTAGCCCTTTAAATGAGCAGTTCTTC	CSASPLNEQFF
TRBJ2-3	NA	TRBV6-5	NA	TGTGCCAGCCGGGTAGTAGGCACAGATACGCAGTATTTT	CASRVVGTDTQYF
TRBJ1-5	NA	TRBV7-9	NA	TGTGCCAGCAGCTTTCAGGGGACCAATCAGCCCCAGCATTTT	CASSFQGTNQPQHF
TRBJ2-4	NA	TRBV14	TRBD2	TGTGCCAGCAGCCACCGAGGGGAGGGGACCGCCGCCATTCAGTACTTC	CASSHRGEGTAAIQYF
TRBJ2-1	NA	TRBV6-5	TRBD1	TGTGCCAGCAGTTACTCGCGTATCGGACAGGGCATGATCTTC	CASSYSRIGQGMIF
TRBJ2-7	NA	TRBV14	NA	TGTGCCAGCAGCCTCCTCGGGGGGCACAACGAGCAGTACTTC	CASSLLGGHNEQYF
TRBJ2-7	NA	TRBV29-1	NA	TGCAGCGCCCTGGGGGCGCGGCAGTACTTC	CSALGARQYF
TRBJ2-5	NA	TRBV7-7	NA	TGTGCCAGCAGCTTAGATGACAGAGAGACCCAGTACTTC	CASSLDDRETQYF
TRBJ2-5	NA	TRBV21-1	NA	TGTGCCAGCTCCTACTCCAGGCAAGAGACCCAGTACTTC	CASSYSRQETQYF
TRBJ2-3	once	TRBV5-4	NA	TGTGCCAGCACCCTGGGGCAACCAGATACGCAGTATTTT	CASTLGQPDTQYF
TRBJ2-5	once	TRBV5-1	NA	TGCGCCAGCAGCTTGGCCCCAGCGGGCCAAGAGACCCAGTACTTC	CASSLAPAGQETQYF
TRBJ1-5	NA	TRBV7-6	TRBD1	TGTGCCAGCAGCGCAGGGGGCGAGGGTCAGCCCCAGCATTTT	CASSAGGEGQPQHF
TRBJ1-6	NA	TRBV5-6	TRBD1	TGTGCCAGCAGCTTGTGGCAGGGGGATAATTCACCCCTCCACTTT	CASSLWQGDNSPLHF
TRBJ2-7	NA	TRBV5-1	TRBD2	TGCGCCAGCAGCCGCCGGACTAGCGGGGGCGCCTACGAGCAGTACTTC	CASSRRTSGGAYEQYF
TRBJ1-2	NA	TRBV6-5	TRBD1	TGTGCCAGCAGGGAGACCGGGACAGGGGAAAGAGGCTACACCTTC	CASRETGTGERGYTF
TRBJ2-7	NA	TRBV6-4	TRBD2	TGTGCCAGCAGTTCTCTAGCGGGAGGGCACTACGAGCAGTACTTC	CASSSLAGGHYEQYF
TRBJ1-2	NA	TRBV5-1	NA	TGCGCCAGCAGCTTGTCAACAGATAACTATGGCTACACCTTC	CASSLSTDNYGYTF
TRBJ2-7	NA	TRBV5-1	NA	TGCGCCAGCAGCTTGGCCCCCCCAGGTTGGCAGGGGAGCTCCTACGAGCAGTACTTC	CASSLAPPGWQGSSYEQYF
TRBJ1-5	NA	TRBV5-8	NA	TGTGCCAGCAGCCCTCAGGGAGGAATACGCGGACAGCCCCAGCATTTT	CASSPQGGIRGQPQHF
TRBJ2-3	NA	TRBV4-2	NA	TGTGCCAGCAGCCTTGACGTAGGCGGCGAAGGGGCAGATACGCAGTATTTT	CASSLDVGGEGADTQYF